This section outlines one T cell receptor beta chain sequence together with its context. Antigen: not known. The entirety of the isolated RNA underwent reverse transcription, so expressed TCRB transcripts were sequenced. The protocol was immunoSEQ multiplex PCR, while the TCRdb copy is restricted to in-frame clones and leaves out a portion. The profile covers tens of thousands of clones, with approximately 47% appearing a single time and 0.7% taken by the ten largest. The data are from a study of beta chain features in type 1 diabetes. Notes on the study in general: Type 1 diabetes patients had moderately but significantly shorter TCRB CDR3s in all four CD4+ subsets.

Germline V gives CDR1 ENHRY, CDR2 SYGVKD. This CDR3 contains 16 residues. Trimming removed 3 bases at V and 4 bases at J, with 16 bases between. Sequencing input: central memory CD4+ T cells from blood. This receptor was taken from a young man with type 1 diabetes. The V and J genes are TRBV10-3 and TRBJ1-3; D gene ambiguous. The CDR3 is CAISDLPPEVGNTIYF. The CDR3 DNA reads as TGTGCCATCAGTGACCTCCCCCCGGAGGTAGGAAACACCATATATTTT.